The following is a T cell receptor beta chain sequence with its context. Its matching antigen is unknown. The CDR3 extends over 14 amino acids. From germline, CDR1 is LNHDA and CDR2 SQIVND (reference sequence). V was trimmed by 1 base and J by 4 bases, leaving 9 bases between them. The sample is drawn from a study of glioma-infiltrating T cells after dendritic cell vaccination. As for the study in general: Dendritic cell vaccine was injected intradermally three times, biweekly. General study points: Only a small number of patients had complete blood and tumor samples.

Time point meaning: after dendritic cell vaccination, including at tumor progression/relapse. Only patients with spare fresh-frozen tumor and over two years of follow-up were included. Primers: 60 V beta forward and 13 J beta reverse. Libraries were prepared by immunoSEQ multiplex PCR; TCRdb keeps only in-frame clonotypes and omits some of them. The table has roughly 100,000 clones, 90% seen once; the top ten hold roughly 2.8%. This receptor was taken from a human donor with glioblastoma. Sequences were derived from blood, sampled after dendritic cell vaccination. J is TRBJ2-3 and V is TRBV19, with a tentative D call TRBD2 (6 bases). The CDR3 is CASSIAGEADTQYF. CDR3 DNA sequence: TGTGCCAGTAGTATAGCGGGAGAGGCAGATACGCAGTATTTT.